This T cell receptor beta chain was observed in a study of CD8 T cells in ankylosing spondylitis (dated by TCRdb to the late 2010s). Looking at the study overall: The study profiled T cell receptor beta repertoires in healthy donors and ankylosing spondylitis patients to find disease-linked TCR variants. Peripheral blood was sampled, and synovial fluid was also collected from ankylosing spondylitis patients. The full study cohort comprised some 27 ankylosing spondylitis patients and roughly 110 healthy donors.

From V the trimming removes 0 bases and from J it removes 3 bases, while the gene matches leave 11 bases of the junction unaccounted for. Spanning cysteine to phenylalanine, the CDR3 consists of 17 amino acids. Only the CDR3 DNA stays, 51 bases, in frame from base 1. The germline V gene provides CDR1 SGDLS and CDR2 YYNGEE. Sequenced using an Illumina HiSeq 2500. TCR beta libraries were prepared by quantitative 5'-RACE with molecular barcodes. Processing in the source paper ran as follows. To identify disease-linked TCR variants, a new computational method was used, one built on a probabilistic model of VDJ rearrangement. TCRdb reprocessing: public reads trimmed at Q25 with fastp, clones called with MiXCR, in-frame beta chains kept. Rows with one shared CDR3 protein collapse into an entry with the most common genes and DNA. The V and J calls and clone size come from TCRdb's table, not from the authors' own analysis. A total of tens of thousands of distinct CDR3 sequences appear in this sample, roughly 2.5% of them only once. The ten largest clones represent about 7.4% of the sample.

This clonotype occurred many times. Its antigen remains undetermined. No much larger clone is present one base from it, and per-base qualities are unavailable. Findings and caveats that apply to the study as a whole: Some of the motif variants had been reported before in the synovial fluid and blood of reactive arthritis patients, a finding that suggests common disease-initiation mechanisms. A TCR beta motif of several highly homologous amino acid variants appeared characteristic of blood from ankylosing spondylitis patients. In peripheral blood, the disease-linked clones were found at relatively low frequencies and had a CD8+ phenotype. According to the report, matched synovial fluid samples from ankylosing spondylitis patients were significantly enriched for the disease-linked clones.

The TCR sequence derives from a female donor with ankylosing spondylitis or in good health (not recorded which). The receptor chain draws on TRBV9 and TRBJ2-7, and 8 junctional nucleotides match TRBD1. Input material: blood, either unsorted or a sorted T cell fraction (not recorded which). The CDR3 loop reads CASSVASGQGGYYEQYF. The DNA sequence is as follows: TGTGCCAGCAGCGTAGCGTCCGGACAGGGCGGTTACTACGAGCAGTACTTC.